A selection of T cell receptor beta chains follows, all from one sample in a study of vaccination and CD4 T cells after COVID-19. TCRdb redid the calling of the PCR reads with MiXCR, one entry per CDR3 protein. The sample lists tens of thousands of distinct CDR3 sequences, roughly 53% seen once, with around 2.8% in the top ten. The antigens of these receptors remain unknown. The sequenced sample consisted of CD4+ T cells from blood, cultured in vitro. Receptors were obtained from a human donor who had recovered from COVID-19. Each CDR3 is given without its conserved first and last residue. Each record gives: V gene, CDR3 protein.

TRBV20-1	SASERLAGVSYEQY
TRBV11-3	ASSLVRGGETQY
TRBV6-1	ASKRQGGTEAF
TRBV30	AWSGGPGTDTQY
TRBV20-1	SARPQGGQSGYT
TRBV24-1	ATSESGTSLTDTQY
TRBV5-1	ASSLGETSGATVWRYTGELF
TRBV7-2	ASSLRAEAF
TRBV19	ASSIFLAGVEIQY
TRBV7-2	ASSLGGVGATDTQY
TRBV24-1	ATRPSSVDRPFQPQH